The next 19 T cell receptor beta chains were all read from a single sample in a study of control samples from healthy donors and cancer patients. Sequenced by immunoSEQ multiplex PCR; TCRdb stores in-frame clones only, minus some. Of some 120,000 clones listed, 90% are singletons. Material: blood. The receptors come from a man younger than 35 in good health.

The V and J genes are TRBV30 and TRBJ2-1, with D possibly called TRBD1 or TRBD2 (5 bases each). Germline loops: CDR1 GTSNPN, CDR2 SVGIG (reference sequence). The CDR3 totals 14 residues. V was pared by 4 bases and J by 6 bases, with 16 bases between. The DNA of the CDR3 is TGTGCCTGGACCCTCGGGGACCCCGGCAATGAGCAGTTCTTC. It is translated as CAWTLGDPGNEQFF.

On this clone itself: A read error may produce the germline difference seen at one junction end. This rearrangement joins TRBV27 to TRBJ2-7; TRBD2 matches 15 bases. Germline CDR1 reads MNHEY; CDR2 reads SMNVEV (reference sequence). CDR3 size: 18 residues. The CDR3 region has the DNA TGTGCCAGCAGCTTATACGCCCCGGGACTAGCGGGGGGTTACGAGCAGTACTTC. This translates into CASSLYAPGLAGGYEQYF.

The chain employs TRBV7-9 and TRBJ2-3, with D maybe TRBD2 (6 bases). CDR3 length: 16 amino acids. Looked up from germline, CDR1 is SEHNR and CDR2 is FQNEAQ (reference sequence). The germline V and J ends were trimmed by 5 bases and 1 base, with 16 bases remaining between them. CDR3 region: CASSPPRASGTDTQYF. CDR3 coding DNA: TGTGCCAGCAGCCCCCCCAGGGCTAGCGGCACAGATACGCAGTATTTT.

The rearrangement links TRBV19 to TRBJ2-6; D remains ambiguous. The V and J ends lost 8 bases and 2 bases respectively, with 7 bases between them. The CDR3 extends over 13 amino acids. Germline CDR1 LNHDA, CDR2 SQIVND (reference sequence). Here the CDR3 reads CASVRAGANVLTF. DNA for the CDR3: TGTGCCAGTGTTAGGGCTGGGGCCAACGTCCTGACTTTC.

This chain uses TRBV4-1 with TRBJ1-3, with no clear D. The CDR3 length is 15 residues. Between the trimmed V and J ends, which lost 1 base and 8 bases, there was a span of 15 bases. Germline V CDR1 and CDR2: MGHRA, YSYEKL. In nucleotides, the CDR3 is TGCGCCAGCAGCCAAGTCGGCACCAGAGGAGACACCATATATTTT. It is translated as CASSQVGTRGDTIYF.

This rearrangement joins TRBV15 to TRBJ2-1, with 9 bases matching TRBD2. Germline-derived CDR1 and CDR2 are LNHNV and YYDKDF (reference sequence). Trimming at V came to 5 bases and at J to 3 bases, leaving 8 bases not matched to a gene. CDR3 length equals 16 residues. The CDR3 protein is CATSYGREGGYNEQFF. In DNA, the CDR3 is TGTGCCACCAGCTACGGGCGGGAGGGGGGCTACAATGAGCAGTTCTTC.

The CDR3 region has the DNA TGTGCCAGCAGCCCTAGCGGGAGCTACGAGCAGTACGTC. It specifies CASSPSGSYEQYV. This chain uses TRBV14 with TRBJ2-7; 10 bases are a match to TRBD2. V was clipped by 4 bases and J by 3 bases; unmatched bases: 0. Germline values: CDR1 SGHDN, CDR2 FVKESK. This CDR3 is 13 amino acids long.

The rearrangement uses TRBV2 and TRBJ1-2, with D possibly TRBD1 on 6 matching bases. This CDR3 is built from 14 residues. Trimming left V 4 bases short and J 4 bases short, with 13 bases between. From germline, CDR1 is SNHLY and CDR2 FYNNEI. CDR3 amino acids: CASSGPGQLYGYTF. The CDR3 DNA reads TGTGCCAGCAGTGGCCCAGGACAGCTCTATGGCTACACCTTC. The full variable domain, rest sourced from reference TRBV2 and TRBJ1-2, is EPEVTQTPSHQVTQMGQEVILRCVPISNHLYFYWYRQILGQKVEFLVSFYNNEISEKSEIFDDQFSVERPDGSNFTLKIRSTKLEDSAMYFCASSGPGQLYGYTFGSGTRLTVV.

This chain uses TRBV7-3 with TRBJ2-3, with D maybe TRBD1 (6 bases). There are 14 residues in the CDR3. V lost 5 bases and J 4 bases, leaving 13 bases between the germline ends. Germline values: CDR1 SGHTA, CDR2 FQGTGA. CDR3 protein: CASSPPGHSDTQYF. The DNA for the CDR3 is TGTGCCAGCAGCCCGCCGGGACATTCAGATACGCAGTATTTT.

This rearrangement joins TRBV29-1 to TRBJ1-2, with TRBD1 matching over 10 bases. Trimming at V came to 3 bases and at J to 8 bases, leaving 15 bases not matched to a gene. From germline, CDR1 is SQVTM and CDR2 ANQGSEA. There are 16 residues in the CDR3. The CDR3 coding sequence is TGCAGCGTTGAGTCCGGGACAGGGGCCTCTACAGGCGGCTACACCTTC. Protein: CSVESGTGASTGGYTF. Filled out from reference TRBV29-1 and TRBJ1-2, the complete variable domain reads SAVISQKPSRDICQRGTSLTIQCQVDSQVTMMFWYRQQPGQSLTLIATANQGSEATYESGFVIDKFPISRPNLTFSTLTVSNMSPEDSSIYLCSVESGTGASTGGYTFGSGTRLTVV.

The V and J genes are TRBV4-1 and TRBJ2-1; 13 positions match TRBD2. Germline CDR1 reads MGHRA; CDR2 reads YSYEKL. Germline trimming cut 4 bases from V and 6 bases from J; bases unmatched to any gene: 6. This CDR3 has 16 amino acids. The CDR3 DNA sequence: TGCGCCAGCAGCCGCACACTAGCGGGGGGGCCCAATGAGCAGTTCTTC. Translated, it gives CASSRTLAGGPNEQFF.

The chain carries TRBV19 and TRBJ1-2; no clear D gene. V lost 3 bases, J lost 4 bases, and 12 bases lay in between. The CDR3 has 14 amino acids. Germline V gene data show CDR1 as LNHDA and CDR2 as SQIVND (reference sequence). In nucleotides, the CDR3 is TGTGCCAGTAGTATGACGGAAAGCAGCTATGGCTACACCTTC. Its translation is CASSMTESSYGYTF.

This chain connects TRBV19 to TRBJ2-1, with D perhaps TRBD1 (6 bases). CDR1 is LNHDA, CDR2 SQIVND, per germline (reference sequence). V was pared by 4 bases and J by 10 bases, with 17 bases between. This CDR3 is built from 14 residues. Written as DNA, the CDR3 is TGTGCCAGTAGTAAGTACCCCACCGGGACAGAGCAGTTCTTC. It encodes CASSKYPTGTEQFF.

The J gene is TRBJ2-1, the V gene TRBV3-1 (or the pseudogene TRBV3-2); D uncertain. V was shortened by 2 bases and J by 0 bases, with 14 bases between the two germline ends. Germline CDR1 reads LGHDT; CDR2 reads YNNKEL (reference sequence). The CDR3 loop spans 17 amino acids. CDR3 loop: CASSQRTKLSSYNEQFF. CDR3 DNA sequence: TGTGCCAGCAGCCAAAGGACGAAGTTGAGCTCCTACAATGAGCAGTTCTTC.

This rearrangement joins TRBV20-1 to TRBJ2-3, with 9 bases aligning to TRBD2. Germline trimming cut 3 bases from V and 2 bases from J; bases unmatched to any gene: 6. Germline CDR1 and CDR2: DFQATT and SNEGSKA (reference sequence). CDR3 length: 15 residues. The CDR3 sequence is CSASAAGGHTDTQYF. CDR3 coding DNA: TGCAGTGCTAGTGCTGCGGGAGGGCACACAGATACGCAGTATTTT.

This clone turned up a few times. J is TRBJ2-7 and V is TRBV5-1; 7 nucleotides align to TRBD1. J gave up 2 bases and V 4 bases, and 3 bases lay outside the gene matches. The CDR3 loop spans 13 amino acids. Germline V lookup: CDR1 SGHRS, CDR2 YFSETQ. This chain's CDR3 is CASSRDSPYEQYF. The CDR3 coding sequence is TGCGCCAGCAGCCGGGACAGCCCCTACGAGCAGTACTTC.

The CDR3 coding sequence is TGTGCCAGCAGTGACCCGACAGGGAGGAATGGCTACACCTTC. Amino acids: CASSDPTGRNGYTF. This chain connects TRBV6-4 to TRBJ1-2; 7 positions match TRBD1. Trimming took 2 bases from V and 6 from J; bases not matched to a gene: 6. This CDR3 comprises 14 residues. Per germline, CDR1 MRHNA and CDR2 SNTAGT.

The chain employs TRBV3-1 (or the pseudogene TRBV3-2) and TRBJ1-3; D unclear. Germline loops: CDR1 LGHDT, CDR2 YNNKEL (reference sequence). The CDR3 loop spans 14 amino acids. V was cut by 2 bases and J by 0 bases, with 5 bases left in between. The CDR3 sequence is CASSQHSSGNTIYF. CDR3 bases: TGTGCCAGCAGCCAACACAGCTCTGGAAACACCATATATTTT.

This chain joins TRBV5-1 and TRBJ2-3; perhaps TRBD1 as D (5 bases). This CDR3 has 15 residues. From germline, CDR1 is SGHRS and CDR2 YFSETQ. V dropped 1 base and J dropped 0 bases, with 9 bases sitting between them. This CDR3 reads CASSLRGLSTDTQYF. The CDR3 nucleotides are TGCGCCAGCAGCTTGAGGGGTCTGAGCACAGATACGCAGTATTTT.